Each of the 8 T cell receptor beta chains below was sequenced from the same sample in a study of patients and donors after allogeneic stem cell transplantation. Via MiXCR, TCRdb re-called the RT-PCR reads, giving one row per CDR3 protein. The sample has approximately 200,000 distinct CDR3 sequences, less than 45% seen once. Sequenced material: blood, either unsorted or a sorted T cell fraction (not recorded which). The receptors originated from a human donor who was either an allogeneic HSCT recipient or a stem cell or donor lymphocyte infusion donor (not recorded which). It is not recorded whose cells these are; they may come from a transplant donor.

V usage is TRBV11-2 and J usage is TRBJ2-2, with D maybe TRBD2 (5 bases). V was cut by 5 bases and J by 2 bases, with 12 bases left in between. The length of the CDR3 is 15 residues. The germline gives CDR1 SGHAT, CDR2 FQNNGV. The CDR3 loop is CASSLAGPNTGELFF. CDR3 nucleotides: TGTGCCAGCAGCCTAGCCGGTCCTAACACCGGGGAGCTGTTTTTT.

The chain recombines TRBV5-8 with TRBJ2-2; D is unresolved. Trimming pared 5 bases from V and 4 bases from J, leaving 9 bases between. Germline CDR1 SGHTS, CDR2 YDEGEE. CDR3 size: 13 residues. The CDR3, as DNA: TGTGCCAGCAGACTGTCCTTCACCGGGGAGCTGTTTTTT. Its translation: CASRLSFTGELFF.

The rearrangement links TRBV21-1 to TRBJ1-1; the table gives TRBD1 as D, unverified against the DNA. TRBV21-1 is listed as a pseudogene. This CDR3 spans 21 amino acids. CDR3 in DNA: TGTGCCAGCAGCAAACAAACAGGGCCTGTCGCCGCCGGCCGGAGGAACACTGAAGCTTTCTTT. It codes for CASSKQTGPVAAGRRNTEAFF.

The chain carries TRBV12-3 or TRBV12-4 and TRBJ2-5, with no clear D. The V end was cut by 8 bases, the J end by 2 bases, with 12 bases between. There are 13 residues in the CDR3. The chain's CDR3 is CASQSGSQETQYF. As DNA, the CDR3 is TGTGCCAGCCAATCTGGGTCTCAAGAGACCCAGTACTTC.

Only a few counts were recorded for this clonotype. V gene TRBV7-9 combines with J gene TRBJ1-4; tentative D call: TRBD1 (5 bases). Per the germline V gene, CDR1 is SEHNR and CDR2 is FQNEAQ (reference sequence). Trimming removed 4 bases at V and 6 bases at J, with 21 bases between. This CDR3 contains 17 residues. Here the CDR3 reads CASSWDRRPGGDEKLFF. For the CDR3, the DNA is TGTGCCAGCAGCTGGGACCGAAGACCGGGAGGAGATGAAAAACTGTTTTTT.

This chain uses TRBV20-1 with TRBJ2-2; D not certain. Looked up from germline, CDR1 is DFQATT and CDR2 is SNEGSKA (reference sequence). Trimming stripped 2 bases from V and 1 base from J, with 5 bases between. The CDR3 totals 13 residues. In DNA form, the CDR3 reads TGCAGTGCTAGATCGGGGAACACCGGGGAGCTGTTTTTT. Amino acids: CSARSGNTGELFF.

This chain uses TRBV28 with TRBJ2-1; possible D gene TRBD1, 6 bases. Germline CDR1 reads MDHEN; CDR2 reads SYDVKM. CDR3 length: 11 amino acids. The V and J ends lost 8 bases and 12 bases respectively, with 14 bases between them. The CDR3 region has the DNA TGTGCCAGCGGGGGCGATATCGCGCAGTTCTTC. It codes for CASGGDIAQFF.

The CDR3 loop is CASSSTGGKGTLHF. In DNA, the CDR3 is TGTGCCAGCAGTTCCACAGGGGGGAAAGGAACCCTCCACTTT. V is TRBV12-3 or TRBV12-4 and J is TRBJ1-6, with 8 bases that match TRBD1. This CDR3 region has 14 residues. V lost 4 bases, J lost 14 bases, and 10 bases stayed unmatched.